This T cell receptor (beta chain) was found in a study of T cell responses to AZD1222 COVID-19 vaccine (dated by TCRdb to the early 2020s). Notes on the research overall: TCR sequencing covered about 230 trial participants: 200 to 220 given two doses of AZD1222 and 26 given two doses of MenACWY control vaccine. Trial participants were enrolled by age into subgroups of 18-55, 56-69 and 70-plus years, and roughly 160, 29 and 62 TCR-sequenced participants, respectively, were included in these subgroups. Paper-wide results and their limitations: Because no samples from the day 14 peak response were available, repertoires could be characterized only after the peak T cell response. Most participants were white British and females outnumbered males, and the authors suggested that clonal diversity may have been underestimated. The vaccine-associated CD4 TCRs covered the entire spike protein, and the dominant responses fell in regions 160-218 and 743-854. A significant rise in spike-specific TCR breadth and depth was observed after two AZD1222 doses relative to day 0 and relative to MenACWY recipients. Only five or six AZD1222 recipients were SARS-CoV-2 seropositive at baseline, limiting conclusions about previously exposed vaccinees. Nearly half of unique spike-specific TCRs reportedly recognized epitopes outside regions mutated in the B.1.351 and B.1.1.7 variants. In the small 56-69-year group, the increase in depth fell short of significance, most likely because of low power.

V drops 3 bases and J drops 7 bases, leaving 9 bases in between. Measured from the cysteine to the phenylalanine, the CDR3 is 13 residues long. Solely the CDR3 DNA is kept, with 39 bases framed from the first base. CDR1 and CDR2 were assigned from the germline V gene (reference sequence) as MNHEY and SMNVEV. The CDR3 regions of human TCRbeta chains were subjected to immunosequencing. As for the authors' bioinformatics: TCRs in the repertoires were compared against a reference library of SARS-CoV-2-specific TCRs that had been generated with the MIRA antigen-specificity platform. Breadth was defined as the fraction of unique TCRs that were SARS-CoV-2-associated, and depth was defined as the fraction of total T cells that were SARS-CoV-2-associated. Each spike-specific TCR was assigned to its reactive spike region and to a CD4 or CD8 class using the MIRA data. Log10-transformed breadth and depth values were compared by one-way ANOVA with Sidak's multiple comparisons tests. In its TCRdb copy, this immuneACCESS table keeps in-frame sequences only and misses some clones. Where compared with another copy, unresolved V genes explain less than half of these, and the others have no known cause. The V and J calls and clone size were taken over from that table, and D and trimming were inferred from the DNA. This sample gives 110,000 or so clones in total; 86% of them show up just once. The ten top clones hold 17% of the sample.

As to this clone: The antigen this receptor binds is unknown. Base qualities are not recorded, but no much larger clone differs from it by a single base.

The time point label for this specimen denotes: about 28 days (+/-7) after the second vaccine dose. AZD1222 recipients whose second dose came at about 4 weeks and those whose second dose came at about 12 weeks were combined into one group, since spike-specific TCR depth and breadth did not differ between the two schedules. Vaccinee samples were obtained from the UK trials COV001 and COV002, which included a single-blind randomized controlled phase 2/3 trial of AZD1222 (ChAdOx1 nCoV-19) in healthy adults. Trial participant PBMC samples were collected at day 0 and day 28 after the second dose for TCRbeta chain sequencing.

This sample comprised peripheral blood, obtained 28 days after the second AZD1222 dose. The V gene is TRBV27 and the J gene is TRBJ2-2; no confident D gene assignment can be made. The receptor was isolated from an adult who received the AZD1222 COVID-19 vaccine. The nucleotide sequence reads TGTGCCAGCAGTTTTCTTACTATCGGGGAGCTGTTTTTT. The resulting protein is CASSFLTIGELFF.